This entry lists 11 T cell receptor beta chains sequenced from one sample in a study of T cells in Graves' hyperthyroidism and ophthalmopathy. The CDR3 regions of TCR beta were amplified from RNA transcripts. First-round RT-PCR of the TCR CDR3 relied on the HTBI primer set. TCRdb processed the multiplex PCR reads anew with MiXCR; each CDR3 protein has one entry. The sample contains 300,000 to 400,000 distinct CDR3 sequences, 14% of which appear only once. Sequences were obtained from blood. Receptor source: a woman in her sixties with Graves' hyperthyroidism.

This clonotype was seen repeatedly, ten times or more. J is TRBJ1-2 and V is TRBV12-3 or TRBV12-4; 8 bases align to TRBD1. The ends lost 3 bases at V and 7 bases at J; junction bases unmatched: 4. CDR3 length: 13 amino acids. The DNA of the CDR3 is TGTGCCAGCAGTTTTTCGGACAGGGCTGGCTACACCTTC. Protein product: CASSFSDRAGYTF.

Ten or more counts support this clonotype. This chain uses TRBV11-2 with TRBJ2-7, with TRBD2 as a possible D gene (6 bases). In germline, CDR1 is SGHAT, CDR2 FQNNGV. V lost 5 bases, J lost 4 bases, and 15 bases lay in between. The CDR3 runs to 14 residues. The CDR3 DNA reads TGTGCCAGCAGCGGCGGGACTGGAATATACGAGCAGTACTTC. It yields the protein CASSGGTGIYEQYF. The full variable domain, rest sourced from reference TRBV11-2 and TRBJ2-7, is EAGVAQSPRYKIIEKRQSVAFWCNPISGHATLYWYQQILGQGPKLLIQFQNNGVVDDSQLPKDRFSAERLKGVDSTLKIQPAKLEDSAVYLCASSGGTGIYEQYFGPGTRLTVT.

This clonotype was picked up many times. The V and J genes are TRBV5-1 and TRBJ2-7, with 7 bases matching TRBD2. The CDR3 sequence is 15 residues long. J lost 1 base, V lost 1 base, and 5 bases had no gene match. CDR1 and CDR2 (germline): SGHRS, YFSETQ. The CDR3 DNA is TGCGCCAGCAGCTTGCCTGGTAGCGGGTCCTACGAGCAGTACTTC. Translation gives CASSLPGSGSYEQYF.

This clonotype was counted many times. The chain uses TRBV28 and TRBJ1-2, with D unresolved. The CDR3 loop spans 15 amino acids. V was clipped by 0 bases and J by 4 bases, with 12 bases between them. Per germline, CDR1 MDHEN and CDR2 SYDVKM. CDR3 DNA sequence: TGTGCCAGCAGTTTATGGACGCTCGTAGGCTATGGCTACACCTTC. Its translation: CASSLWTLVGYGYTF.

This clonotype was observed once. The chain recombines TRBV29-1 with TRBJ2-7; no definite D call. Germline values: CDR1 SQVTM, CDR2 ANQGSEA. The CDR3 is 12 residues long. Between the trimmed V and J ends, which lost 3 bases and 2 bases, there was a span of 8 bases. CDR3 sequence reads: CSVETNTYEQYF. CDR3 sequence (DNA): TGCAGCGTTGAGACAAATACCTACGAGCAGTACTTC.

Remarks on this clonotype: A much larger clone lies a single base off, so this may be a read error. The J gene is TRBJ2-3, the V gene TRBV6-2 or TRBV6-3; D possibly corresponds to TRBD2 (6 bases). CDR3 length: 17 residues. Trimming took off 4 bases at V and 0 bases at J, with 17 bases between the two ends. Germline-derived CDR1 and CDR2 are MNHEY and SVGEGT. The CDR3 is CASSLWVSGRSTDTQYF. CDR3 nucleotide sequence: TGTGCCAGCAGTTTATGGGTGAGCGGGCGCAGCACAGATACGCAGTATTTT.

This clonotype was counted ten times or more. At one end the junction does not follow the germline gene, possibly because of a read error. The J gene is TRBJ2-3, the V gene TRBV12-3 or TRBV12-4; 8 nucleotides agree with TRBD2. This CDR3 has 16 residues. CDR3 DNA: TGTGCCAGCAGTGTAGCGGGGATGGGCCTCACAGATACGCAGTATTTT. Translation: CASSVAGMGLTDTQYF.

The CDR3 coding sequence is TGTGCCAGCAGCTTTGGGACGGTCGAGGGAAAACTGTTTTTT. Its translation: CASSFGTVEGKLFF. The chain uses TRBV11-3 and TRBJ1-4; D perhaps matches TRBD1 (5 bases). Germline V lookup: CDR1 SGHNT, CDR2 YENEEA. Trimming took 3 bases from V and 10 from J, leaving 15 bases between them. The CDR3 loop spans 14 amino acids.

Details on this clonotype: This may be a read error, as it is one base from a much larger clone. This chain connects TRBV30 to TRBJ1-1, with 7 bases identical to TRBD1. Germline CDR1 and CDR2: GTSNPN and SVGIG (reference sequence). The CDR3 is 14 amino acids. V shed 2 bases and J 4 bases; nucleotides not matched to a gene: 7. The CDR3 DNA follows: TGTGCCTGGAGTCTACTCAGGGGGGGCACTGAAGCTTTCTTT. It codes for CAWSLLRGGTEAFF.

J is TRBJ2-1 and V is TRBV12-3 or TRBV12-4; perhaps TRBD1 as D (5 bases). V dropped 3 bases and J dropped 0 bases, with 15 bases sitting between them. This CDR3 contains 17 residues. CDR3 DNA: TGTGCCAGCAGTTTTCGGTTTGAGACAGTCTCCTACAATGAGCAGTTCTTC. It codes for CASSFRFETVSYNEQFF.

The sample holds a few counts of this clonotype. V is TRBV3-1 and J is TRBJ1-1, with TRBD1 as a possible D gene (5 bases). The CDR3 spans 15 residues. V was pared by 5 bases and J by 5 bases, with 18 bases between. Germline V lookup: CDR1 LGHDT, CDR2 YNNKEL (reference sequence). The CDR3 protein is CASSFTPGAGTEAFF. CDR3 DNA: TGTGCCAGCAGCTTTACGCCCGGGGCCGGGACTGAAGCTTTCTTT.